This section outlines one TCR beta chain sequence together with its context. The data belong to a study of beta chain features in type 1 diabetes. Germline assignment: CDR1 LNHDA and CDR2 SQIVND (reference sequence). V was trimmed by 7 bases and J by 2 bases, leaving 9 bases between them. The CDR3 length is 13 residues. The whole isolated RNA underwent reverse transcription, so sequencing captured expressed TCRB transcripts. Profiled with immunoSEQ multiplex PCR; TCRdb holds only in-frame clones, not every one. The repertoire consists of approximately 200,000 clones, with 9% to 10% occurring once and the leading ten covering around 0.037%.

V gene TRBV19 combines with J gene TRBJ1-5; possible D gene TRBD1, 5 bases. Material for sequencing was naive CD4+ T cells from blood. This TCR was recovered from a woman aged 18-35 years in good health. Written as DNA, the CDR3 is TGTGCCAGTAAAGGGGCAGGCAATCAGCCCCAGCATTTT. Translating gives CASKGAGNQPQHF.